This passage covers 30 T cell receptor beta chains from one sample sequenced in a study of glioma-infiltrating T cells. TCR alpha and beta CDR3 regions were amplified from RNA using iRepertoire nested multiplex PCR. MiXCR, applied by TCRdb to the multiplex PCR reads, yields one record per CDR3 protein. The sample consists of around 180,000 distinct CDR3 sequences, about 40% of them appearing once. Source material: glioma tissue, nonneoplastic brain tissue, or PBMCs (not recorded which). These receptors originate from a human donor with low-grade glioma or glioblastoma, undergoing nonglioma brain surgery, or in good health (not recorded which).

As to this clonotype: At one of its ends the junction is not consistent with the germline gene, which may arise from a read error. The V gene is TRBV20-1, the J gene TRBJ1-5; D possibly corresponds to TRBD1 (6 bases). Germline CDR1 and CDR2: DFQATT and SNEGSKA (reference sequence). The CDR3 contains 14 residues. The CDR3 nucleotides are TGCAGCGCTAGAGAGGGGACACACAATCAGCGCCAGCATTTT. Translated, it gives CSAREGTHNQRQHF.

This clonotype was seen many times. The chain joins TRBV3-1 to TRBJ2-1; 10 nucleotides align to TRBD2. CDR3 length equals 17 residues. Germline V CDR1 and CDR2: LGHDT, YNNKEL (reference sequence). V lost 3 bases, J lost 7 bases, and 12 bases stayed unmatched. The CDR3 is CASSQSLTSGALNEQFF. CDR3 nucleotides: TGTGCCAGCAGCCAGTCCCTTACTAGCGGGGCCCTGAATGAGCAGTTCTTC.

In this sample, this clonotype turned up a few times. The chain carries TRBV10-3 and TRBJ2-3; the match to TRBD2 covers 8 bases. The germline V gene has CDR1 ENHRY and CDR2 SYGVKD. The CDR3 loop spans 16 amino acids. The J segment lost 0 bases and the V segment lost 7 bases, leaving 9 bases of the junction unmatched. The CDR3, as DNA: TGTGCCATCACCCCTGAAGCTAGCGGGAGCACAGATACGCAGTATTTT. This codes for CAITPEASGSTDTQYF.

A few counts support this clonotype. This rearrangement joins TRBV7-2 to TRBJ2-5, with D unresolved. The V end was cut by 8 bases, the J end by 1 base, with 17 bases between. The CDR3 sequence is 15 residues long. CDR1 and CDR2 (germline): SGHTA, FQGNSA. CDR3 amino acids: CASCPSLPCQETQYF. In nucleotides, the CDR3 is TGTGCCAGCTGCCCCTCCCTCCCGTGCCAAGAGACCCAGTACTTC.

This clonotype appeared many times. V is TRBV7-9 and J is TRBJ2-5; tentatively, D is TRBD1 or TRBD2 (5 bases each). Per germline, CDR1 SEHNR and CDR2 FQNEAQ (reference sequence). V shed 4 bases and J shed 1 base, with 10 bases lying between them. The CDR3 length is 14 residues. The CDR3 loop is CASSSTGTQETQYF. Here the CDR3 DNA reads TGTGCCAGCAGCTCTACCGGGACCCAAGAGACCCAGTACTTC.

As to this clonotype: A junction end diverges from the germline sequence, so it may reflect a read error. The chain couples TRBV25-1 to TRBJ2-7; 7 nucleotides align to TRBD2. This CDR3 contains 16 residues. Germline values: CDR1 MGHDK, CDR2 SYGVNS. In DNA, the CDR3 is TGTGCCAGCAGTGAATTCGTACTAGCGAACTCCTGCGAGCAGTACTTC. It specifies CASSEFVLANSCEQYF.

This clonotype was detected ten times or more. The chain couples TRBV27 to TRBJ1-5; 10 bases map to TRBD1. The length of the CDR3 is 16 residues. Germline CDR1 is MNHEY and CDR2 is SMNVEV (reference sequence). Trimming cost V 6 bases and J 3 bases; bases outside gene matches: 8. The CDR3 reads CASRPTGTGANQPQHF. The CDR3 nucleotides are TGTGCCAGCAGACCGACCGGGACAGGGGCCAATCAGCCCCAGCATTTT.

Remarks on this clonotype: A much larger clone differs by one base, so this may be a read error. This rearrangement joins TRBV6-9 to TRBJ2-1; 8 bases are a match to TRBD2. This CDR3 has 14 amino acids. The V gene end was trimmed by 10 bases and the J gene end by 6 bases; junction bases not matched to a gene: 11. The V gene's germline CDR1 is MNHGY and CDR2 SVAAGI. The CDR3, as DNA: TGTGCCACCAAGCTCGGGGGGGCCAGCAATGAGCAGTTCTTC. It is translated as CATKLGGASNEQFF.

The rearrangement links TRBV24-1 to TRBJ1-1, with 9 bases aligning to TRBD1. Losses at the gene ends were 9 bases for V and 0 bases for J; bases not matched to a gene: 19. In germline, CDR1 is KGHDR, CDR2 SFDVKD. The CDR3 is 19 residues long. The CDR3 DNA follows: TGTGCCACCCGGGACAGGGAAAGCCCGTGGGGTTTTATGAACACTGAAGCTTTCTTT. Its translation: CATRDRESPWGFMNTEAFF.

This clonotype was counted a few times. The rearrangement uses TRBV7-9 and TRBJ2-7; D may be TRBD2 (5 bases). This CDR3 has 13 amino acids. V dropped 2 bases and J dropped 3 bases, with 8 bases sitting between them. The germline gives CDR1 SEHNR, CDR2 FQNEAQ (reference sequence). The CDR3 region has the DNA TGTGCCAGCAGCTTAATCGGGATCTACGAGCAGTACTTC. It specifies CASSLIGIYEQYF.

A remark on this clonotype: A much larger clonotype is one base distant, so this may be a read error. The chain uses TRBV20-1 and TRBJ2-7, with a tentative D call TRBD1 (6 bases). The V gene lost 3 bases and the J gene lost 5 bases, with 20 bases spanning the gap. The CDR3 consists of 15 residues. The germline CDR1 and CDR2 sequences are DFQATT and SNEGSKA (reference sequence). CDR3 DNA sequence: TGCAGTGCTAGCCGGGACACTCCCGCAGGCCACGAGCAGTACTTC. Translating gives CSASRDTPAGHEQYF.

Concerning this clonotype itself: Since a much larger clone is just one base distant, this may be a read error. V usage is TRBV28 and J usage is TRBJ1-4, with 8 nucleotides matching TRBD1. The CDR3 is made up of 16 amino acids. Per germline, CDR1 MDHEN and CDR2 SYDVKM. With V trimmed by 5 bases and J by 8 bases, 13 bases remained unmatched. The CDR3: CASSTPQGARGEKLFF. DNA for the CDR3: TGTGCCAGCAGTACCCCCCAGGGGGCTAGGGGGGAAAAACTGTTTTTT.

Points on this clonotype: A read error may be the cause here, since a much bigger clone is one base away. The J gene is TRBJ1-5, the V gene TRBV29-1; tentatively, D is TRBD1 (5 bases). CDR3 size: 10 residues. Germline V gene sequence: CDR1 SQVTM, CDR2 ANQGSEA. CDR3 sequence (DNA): TGCGCGGTAGGGGATCAGGCCCAGCATTTT. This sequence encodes CAVGDQAQHF.

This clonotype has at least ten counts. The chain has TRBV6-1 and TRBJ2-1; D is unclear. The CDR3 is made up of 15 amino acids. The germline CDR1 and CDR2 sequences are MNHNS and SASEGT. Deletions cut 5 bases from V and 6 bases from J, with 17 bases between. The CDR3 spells CASSLPGQAANEQFF. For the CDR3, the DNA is TGTGCCAGCAGTCTCCCCGGGCAGGCGGCCAATGAGCAGTTCTTC.

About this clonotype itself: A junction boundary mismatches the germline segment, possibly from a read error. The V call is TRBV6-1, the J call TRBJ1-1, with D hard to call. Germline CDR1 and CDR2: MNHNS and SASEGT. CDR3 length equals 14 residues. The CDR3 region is CASTELGMSLVAFF. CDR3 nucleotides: TGTGCCAGCACTGAACTAGGCATGAGCCTTGTAGCTTTCTTT.

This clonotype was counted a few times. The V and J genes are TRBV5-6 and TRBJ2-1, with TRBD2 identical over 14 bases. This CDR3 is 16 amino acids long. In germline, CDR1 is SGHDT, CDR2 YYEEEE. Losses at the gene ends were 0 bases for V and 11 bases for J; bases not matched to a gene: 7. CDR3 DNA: TGTGCCAGCAGCTTGGATTGGACTAGCGGGAGGACTAAGCAGTTCTTC. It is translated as CASSLDWTSGRTKQFF.

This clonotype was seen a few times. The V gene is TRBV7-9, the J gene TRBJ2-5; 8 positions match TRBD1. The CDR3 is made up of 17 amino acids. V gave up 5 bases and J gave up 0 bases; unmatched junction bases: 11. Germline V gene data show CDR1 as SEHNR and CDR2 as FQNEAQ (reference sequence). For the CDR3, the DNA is TGTGCCAGCAGCGGAACCCCGGGACAGGTATACCAAGAGACCCAGTACTTC. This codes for CASSGTPGQVYQETQYF.

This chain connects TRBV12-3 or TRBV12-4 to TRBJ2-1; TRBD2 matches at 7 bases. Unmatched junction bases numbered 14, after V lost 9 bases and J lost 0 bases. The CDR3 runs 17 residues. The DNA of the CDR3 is TGTGCCAGAAGTGGAAATCTAGCGGCAAGCTCCTACAATGAGCAGTTCTTC. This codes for CARSGNLAASSYNEQFF.

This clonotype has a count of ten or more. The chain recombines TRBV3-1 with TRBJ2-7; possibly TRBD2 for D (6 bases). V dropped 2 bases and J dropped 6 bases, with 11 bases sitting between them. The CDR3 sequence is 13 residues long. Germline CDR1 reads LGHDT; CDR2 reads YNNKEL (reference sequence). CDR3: CASSQRELGEQYF. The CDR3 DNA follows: TGTGCCAGCAGCCAACGGGAGCTCGGCGAGCAGTACTTC.

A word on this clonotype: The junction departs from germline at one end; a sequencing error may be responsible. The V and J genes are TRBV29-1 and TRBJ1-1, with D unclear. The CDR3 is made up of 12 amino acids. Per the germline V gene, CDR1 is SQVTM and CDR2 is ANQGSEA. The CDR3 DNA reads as TGCGGCGTCGAGACGAGGAACACTGAAGCTTTCTTT. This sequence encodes CGVETRNTEAFF.

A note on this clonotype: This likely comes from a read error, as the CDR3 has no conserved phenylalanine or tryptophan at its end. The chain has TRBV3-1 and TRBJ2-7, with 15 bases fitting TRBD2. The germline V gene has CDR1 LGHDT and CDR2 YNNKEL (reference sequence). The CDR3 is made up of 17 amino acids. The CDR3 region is CAISPSPGLAGGYEQYL. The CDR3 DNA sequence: TGTGCCATCAGCCCCTCACCGGGACTAGCGGGAGGATACGAGCAGTACCTC.

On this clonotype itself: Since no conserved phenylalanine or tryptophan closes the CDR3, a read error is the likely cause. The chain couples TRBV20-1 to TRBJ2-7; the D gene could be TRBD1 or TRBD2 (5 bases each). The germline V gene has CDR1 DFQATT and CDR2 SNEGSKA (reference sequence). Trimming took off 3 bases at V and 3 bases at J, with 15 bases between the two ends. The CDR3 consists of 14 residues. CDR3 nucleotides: TGCAGTGCTAGGAGGGACCCCAATTTCTACGAGCAGTACTAC. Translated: CSARRDPNFYEQYY.

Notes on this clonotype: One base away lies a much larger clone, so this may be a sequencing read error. The CDR3 is CASSLARRGEEQLF. For the CDR3, the DNA is TGTGCCAGCAGCTTAGCGCGGAGGGGCGAGGAGCAGCTCTTC. V usage is TRBV7-2 and J usage is TRBJ2-1, with a tentative D call TRBD2 (6 bases). CDR3 size: 14 residues. Looked up from germline, CDR1 is SGHTA and CDR2 is FQGNSA. The variable domain in full, with the rest retrieved from reference TRBV7-2 and TRBJ2-1, is GAGVSQSPSNKVTEKGKDVELRCDPISGHTALYWYRQSLGQGLEFLIYFQGNSAPDKSGLPSDRFSAERTGGSVSTLTIQRTQQEDSAVYLCASSLARRGEEQLFGPGTRLTVL.

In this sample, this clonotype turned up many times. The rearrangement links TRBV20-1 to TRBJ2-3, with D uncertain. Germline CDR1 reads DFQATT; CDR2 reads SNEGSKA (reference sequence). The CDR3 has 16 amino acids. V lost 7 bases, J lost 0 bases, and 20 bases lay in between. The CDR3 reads CSVNGLPTKSTDTQYF. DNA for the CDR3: TGCAGTGTTAACGGCCTACCCACCAAAAGCACAGATACGCAGTATTTT.

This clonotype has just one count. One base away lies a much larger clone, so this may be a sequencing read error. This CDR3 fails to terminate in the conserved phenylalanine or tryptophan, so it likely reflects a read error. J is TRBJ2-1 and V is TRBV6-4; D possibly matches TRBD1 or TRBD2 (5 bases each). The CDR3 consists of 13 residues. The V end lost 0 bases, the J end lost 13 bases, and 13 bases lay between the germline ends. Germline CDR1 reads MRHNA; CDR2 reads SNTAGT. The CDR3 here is CASSDSTPGDQFL. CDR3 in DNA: TGTGCCAGCAGTGACTCGACCCCCGGGGACCAGTTCTTA.

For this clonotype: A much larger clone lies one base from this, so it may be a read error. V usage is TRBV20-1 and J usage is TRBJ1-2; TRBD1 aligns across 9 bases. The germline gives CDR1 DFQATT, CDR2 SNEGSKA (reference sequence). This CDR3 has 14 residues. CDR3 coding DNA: TGCATTGCTACCCGACAGGGGGGTAACTATGGCTACACCTTC. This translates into CIATRQGGNYGYTF.

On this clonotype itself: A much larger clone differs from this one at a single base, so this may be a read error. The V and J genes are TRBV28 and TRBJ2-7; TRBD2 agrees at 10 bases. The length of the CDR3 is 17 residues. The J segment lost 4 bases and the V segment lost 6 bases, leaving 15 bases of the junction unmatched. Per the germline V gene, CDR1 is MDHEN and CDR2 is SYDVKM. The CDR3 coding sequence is TGTGCCAGCAGGGGGGAGGGCCCTAGCGGGAGCCGGTACGAGCAGTACTTC. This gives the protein CASRGEGPSGSRYEQYF.

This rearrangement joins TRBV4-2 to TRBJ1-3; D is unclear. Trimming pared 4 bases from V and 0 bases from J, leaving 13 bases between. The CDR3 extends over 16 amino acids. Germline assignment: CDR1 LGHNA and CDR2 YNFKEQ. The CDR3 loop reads CASSPEIIGSGNTIYF. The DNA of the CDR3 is TGTGCCAGCAGCCCAGAGATCATCGGCTCTGGAAACACCATATATTTT.

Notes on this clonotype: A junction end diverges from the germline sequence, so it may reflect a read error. The CDR3 DNA follows: TGTGCCATCAGTGATAGCGGGAGCGGTGCAGATACGCAGTATTTT. It codes for CAISDSGSGADTQYF. This sequence joins TRBV6-2 or TRBV6-3 and TRBJ2-3, with 9 nucleotides matching TRBD2. The CDR3 totals 15 residues. CDR1 and CDR2 from the germline V gene are MNHEY and SVGEGT.

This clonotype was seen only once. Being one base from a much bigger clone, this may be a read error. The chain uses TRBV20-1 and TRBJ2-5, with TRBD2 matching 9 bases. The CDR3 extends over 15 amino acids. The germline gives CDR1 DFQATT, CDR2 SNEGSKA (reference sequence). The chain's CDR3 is CSARDSGSGRESQYF. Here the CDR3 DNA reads TGCAGTGCTAGAGATTCTGGTAGCGGGAGAGAGAGCCAGTACTTC.